This T cell receptor beta chain was captured by sequencing in a study of cytomegalovirus exposure and HLA in healthy donors. The CDR3 has 18 residues. Unmatched junction bases numbered 11, after V lost 0 bases and J lost 4 bases. The germline CDR1 and CDR2 sequences are ENHRY and SYGVKD. PCR involved 60 Vbeta and 13 Jbeta primers. Repertoires were generated with immunoSEQ multiplex PCR, while TCRdb's copy carries only in-frame clones and drops some. This table has roughly 160,000 clones, about 80% appearing once. Sequenced material: PBMCs. This clonotype was sampled from a man between 50 and 59 years old in good health and CMV-seropositive. This chain uses TRBV10-3 with TRBJ2-2, with 7 bases lining up with TRBD2. CDR3 loop: CAISESIAGRVSTGELFF. The CDR3 coding sequence is TGTGCCATCAGTGAGTCGATAGCAGGGAGGGTGAGCACCGGGGAGCTGTTTTTT.